The rows below give T cell receptor beta chains drawn from one sample of a study of T cell responses to AZD1222 COVID-19 vaccine. Some clones are missing from TCRdb's copy, which holds only in-frame ones; the method was immunoSEQ multiplex PCR. The top ten clones hold under 2% of a sample with some 130,000 clones, 70% to 90% of them seen once. Specimen: peripheral blood, collected on day 0 of AZD1222 vaccination. The receptors stem from an adult in good health. CDR3s include the opening cysteine and the closing phenylalanine or tryptophan. D genes are given only for firm matches. Size is stated for part of the rows, as once, few or many counts, or as a class when the clone is expanded.

>TRBV4-2|TRBJ1-2|.|.
TGTGCCAGCAGCCAGGGTAACTATGGCTACACCTTC
CASSQGNYGYTF
>TRBV6-5|TRBJ2-1|.|TRBD1
TGTGCCAGCAGTCCCCCGGGACAGGGAGAGTTCTTC
CASSPPGQGEFF
>TRBV29-1|TRBJ1-5|.|.
TGCAGCACTCAGGCAGGGATCAATCAGCCCCAGCATTTT
CSTQAGINQPQHF
>TRBV30|TRBJ2-7|.|TRBD2
TGTGCCTGGAAAGTAGCGGGAGGCTACGAGCAGTACTTC
CAWKVAGGYEQYF
>TRBV29-1|TRBJ1-1|.|.
TGCAGCGTTGAAGATCTCAAGGGTTCAGGGTCGGGGACTGAAGCTTTCTTT
CSVEDLKGSGSGTEAFF
>TRBV6-5|TRBJ2-7|.|.
TGTGCCAGCAGACAAGCTCCATCATCCCCCTACGAGCAGTACTTC
CASRQAPSSPYEQYF
>TRBV12-5|TRBJ2-3|.|TRBD2
TGTGCTAGTGGACCGGGTAGTGCGGGAGGTTTAGATACGCAGTATTTT
CASGPGSAGGLDTQYF
>TRBV28|TRBJ2-3|once|.
TGTGCCAGCAGTTTACGGGGTCGGGTCGGTACAGATACGCAGTATTTT
CASSLRGRVGTDTQYF
>TRBV9|TRBJ2-2|.|.
TGTGCCAGCAGCGTAGCCGGGGAGCTGTTTTTT
CASSVAGELFF
>TRBV6-6|TRBJ1-2|.|.
TGTGCCAGCAGGCGATCGGGGACTTCTCTATCATTAGCTAACTATGGCTACACCTTC
CASRRSGTSLSLANYGYTF
>TRBV2|TRBJ2-5|.|.
TGTGCCAGCAACCCCCCGCTTTCCGGGACCCAGTACTTC
CASNPPLSGTQYF
>TRBV18|TRBJ1-1|.|.
TGTGCCAGCTCACTCCGAATATCAGGGGACACTGAAGCTTTCTTT
CASSLRISGDTEAFF
>TRBV4-2|TRBJ2-2|.|.
TGTGCCAGCAGCCGGGACCTTACCGGGGAGCTGTTTTTT
CASSRDLTGELFF
>TRBV6-2/TRBV6-3|TRBJ2-5|.|TRBD2
TGTGCCAGCAGTGATCCAGCGGGGGGGAAGATAGAGACCCAGTACTTC
CASSDPAGGKIETQYF
>TRBV6-2/TRBV6-3|TRBJ2-2|.|.
TGTGCCAGCAGTTACACCCAGGGCCCCACCGGGGAGCTGTTTTTT
CASSYTQGPTGELFF
>TRBV19|TRBJ2-2|.|.
TGTGCCAGTAGTATCACCCGGCCCGGGGAGCTGTTTTTT
CASSITRPGELFF
>TRBV6-5|TRBJ2-7|.|.
TGTGCCAGCACCTCACAGGTTGGCACCTACGAGCAGTACTTC
CASTSQVGTYEQYF
>TRBV6-5|TRBJ1-2|.|.
TGTGCCAGCAGTTTGGAGCAGGGTGGTGGCTACACCTTC
CASSLEQGGGYTF
>TRBV19|TRBJ1-4|.|.
TGTGCCAGTAGGTTTCCGAATGAAAAACTGTTTTTT
CASRFPNEKLFF
>TRBV7-9|TRBJ1-1|once|TRBD1
TGTGCCAGCAGCCCAAGGGACAGGGGGAACACTGAAGCTTTCTTT
CASSPRDRGNTEAFF
>TRBV5-6|TRBJ2-7|few|.
TGTGCCAGCAGCTTGGAGGGGACCTACGAGCAGTACTTC
CASSLEGTYEQYF
>TRBV5-1|TRBJ2-7|.|.
TGCGCCAGCAGCTCGGACGCGCACTCCTACGAGCAGTACTTC
CASSSDAHSYEQYF
>TRBV13|TRBJ2-5|once|.
TGTGCCAGCAGCTCGGTAACCTTCCAAGAGACCCAGTACTTC
CASSSVTFQETQYF
>TRBV6-6|TRBJ1-6|once|.
TGTGCCAGCAGTTACGATGATTACTCACCCCTCCACTTT
CASSYDDYSPLHF
>TRBV9|TRBJ2-1|once|.
TGTGCCAGCAGCGTAGGGAGACAGAGCCCCTACAATGAGCAGTTCTTC
CASSVGRQSPYNEQFF
>TRBV2|TRBJ1-6|.|.
TGTGCCAGCAGTGAAAGGGCCGGGATCACTCGAGGTTCACCCCTCCACTTT
CASSERAGITRGSPLHF
>TRBV2|TRBJ2-2|few|TRBD1
TGTGCCAGCAGTGACCCCGGGACAGTCACCGGGGAGCTGTTTTTT
CASSDPGTVTGELFF
>TRBV7-9|TRBJ1-2|.|TRBD1
TGTGCCAGCAGCTTTACAGGGGGCGCGTACTATGGCTACACCTTC
CASSFTGGAYYGYTF